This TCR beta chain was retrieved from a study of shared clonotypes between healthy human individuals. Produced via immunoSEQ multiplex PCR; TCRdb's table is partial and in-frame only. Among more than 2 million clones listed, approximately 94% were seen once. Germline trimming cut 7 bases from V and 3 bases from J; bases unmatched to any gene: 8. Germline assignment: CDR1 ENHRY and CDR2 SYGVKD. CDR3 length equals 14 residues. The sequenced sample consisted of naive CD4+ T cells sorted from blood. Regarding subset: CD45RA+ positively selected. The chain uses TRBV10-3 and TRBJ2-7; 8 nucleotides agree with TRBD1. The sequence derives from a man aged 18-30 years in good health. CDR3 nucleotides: TGTGCCATCACCTCGACAGGGGAAAGCTACGAGCAGTACTTC. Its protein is CAITSTGESYEQYF.